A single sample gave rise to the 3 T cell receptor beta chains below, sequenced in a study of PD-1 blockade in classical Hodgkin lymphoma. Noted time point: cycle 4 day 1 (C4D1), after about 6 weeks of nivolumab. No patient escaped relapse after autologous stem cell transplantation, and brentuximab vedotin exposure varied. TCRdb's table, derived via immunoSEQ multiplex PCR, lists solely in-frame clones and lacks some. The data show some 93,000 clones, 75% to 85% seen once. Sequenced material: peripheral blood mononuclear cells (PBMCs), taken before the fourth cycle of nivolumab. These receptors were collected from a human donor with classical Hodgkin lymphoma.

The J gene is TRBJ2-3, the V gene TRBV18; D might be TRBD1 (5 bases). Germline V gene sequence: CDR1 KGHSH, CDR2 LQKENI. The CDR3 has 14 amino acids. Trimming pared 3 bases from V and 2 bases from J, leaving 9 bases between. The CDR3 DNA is TGTGCCAGCTCACCGAGACAGTACACAGATACGCAGTATTTT. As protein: CASSPRQYTDTQYF.

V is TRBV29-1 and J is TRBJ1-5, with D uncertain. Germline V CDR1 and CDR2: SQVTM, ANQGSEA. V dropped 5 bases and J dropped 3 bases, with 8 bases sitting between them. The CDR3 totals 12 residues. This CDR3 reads CSVRATNQPQHF. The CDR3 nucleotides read TGCAGCGTTCGGGCCACCAATCAGCCCCAGCATTTT.

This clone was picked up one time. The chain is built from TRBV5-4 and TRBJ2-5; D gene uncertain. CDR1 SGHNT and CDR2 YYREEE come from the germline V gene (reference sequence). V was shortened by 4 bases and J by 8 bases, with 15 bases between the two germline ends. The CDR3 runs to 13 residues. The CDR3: CASSPGWAATQYF. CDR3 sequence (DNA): TGTGCCAGCAGCCCCGGCTGGGCGGCTACCCAGTACTTC. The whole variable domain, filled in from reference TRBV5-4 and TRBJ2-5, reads ETGVTQSPTHLIKTRGQQVTLRCSSQSGHNTVSWYQQALGQGPQFIFQYYREEENGRGNFPPRFSGLQFPNYSSELNVNALELDDSALYLCASSPGWAATQYFGPGTRLLVL.